This entry features one T cell receptor (beta chain) sequence. The record originates from a study of blood T cell repertoires in COVID-19. Study as a whole: Specimens from acute and convalescent COVID-19 originated in the United States, Italy and Spain. Sources were T cells, B-cell-depleted T cells, or PBMCs; the material itself was cDNA or gDNA.

As handled by the study authors: Amplification with reference gene primers provided the estimates of nucleated cell counts. The repertoire was sequenced with immunoSEQ multiplex PCR; TCRdb's copy has only in-frame clones and lacks some. V, J and clone size were drawn from that table, and D and trimming were deduced from the DNA. The sample holds fewer than 100,000 clones, more than 80% seen once. V was trimmed by 1 base and J by 7 bases, leaving 11 bases between them. Germline assignment: CDR1 MDHEN and CDR2 SYDVKM. The length of the CDR3 is 14 residues. The sample taken for sequencing was peripheral blood. The origin of this receptor is a woman older than 75 with acute or convalescent COVID-19. This chain connects TRBV28 to TRBJ2-1; maybe TRBD1 (6 bases). The CDR3 nucleotides read TGTGCCAGCAGTTTATACAGGGCCAGGAATGAGCAGTTCTTC. This gives the protein CASSLYRARNEQFF.